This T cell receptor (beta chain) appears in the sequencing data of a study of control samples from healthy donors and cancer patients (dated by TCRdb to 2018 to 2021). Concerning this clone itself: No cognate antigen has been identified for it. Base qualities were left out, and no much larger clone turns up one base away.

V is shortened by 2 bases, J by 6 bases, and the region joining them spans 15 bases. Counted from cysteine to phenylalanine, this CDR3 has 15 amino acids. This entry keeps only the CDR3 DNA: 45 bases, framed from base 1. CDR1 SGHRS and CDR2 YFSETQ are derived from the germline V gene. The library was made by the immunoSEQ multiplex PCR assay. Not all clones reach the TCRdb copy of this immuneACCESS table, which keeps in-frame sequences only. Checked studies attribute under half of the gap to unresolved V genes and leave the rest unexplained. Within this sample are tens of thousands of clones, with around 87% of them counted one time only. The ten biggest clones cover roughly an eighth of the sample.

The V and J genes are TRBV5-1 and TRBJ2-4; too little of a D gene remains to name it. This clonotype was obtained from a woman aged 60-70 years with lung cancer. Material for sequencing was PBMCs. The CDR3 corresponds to CASSLAPESANIQYF. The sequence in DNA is TGCGCCAGCAGCTTAGCCCCGGAGAGTGCAAACATTCAGTACTTC.